Detailed here is one T cell receptor beta chain. Its antigen is unknown. No base quality values were provided; no much bigger clone lies one nucleotide off. The CDR3 sequence holds 14 residues, the cysteine and phenylalanine included. Solely the CDR3 DNA is kept, with 42 bases framed from the first base. Unmatched junction bases come to 10, with V trimmed by 4 bases and J by 7 bases. CDR1 and CDR2 are read off the germline V gene as SGHRS and YFSETQ. This record comes from a study of T cell responses to AZD1222 COVID-19 vaccine (dated by TCRdb to the early 2020s). Turning to the overall study: TCR sequencing covered 233 trial participants: 200 to 220 given two doses of AZD1222 and 26 given two doses of MenACWY control vaccine. Trial participants were enrolled into age subgroups of 18-55, 56-69 and 70-plus years, which contained about 160, 30 and 59 TCR-sequenced participants, respectively. Broad study findings and their caveats: Conclusions about previously exposed vaccinees are limited because only six or seven AZD1222 recipients were SARS-CoV-2 seropositive at baseline. Spike-specific TCR breadth and depth rose significantly after two AZD1222 doses compared with day 0 and with MenACWY recipients. Vaccine-associated CD4 TCRs spanned the whole spike protein, with dominant responses in regions 160-218 and 743-854. The 56-69-year group was small, and its depth increase did not reach significance, likely because of low power. Participants were mostly white British and included more females than males, and it was suggested by the authors that clonal diversity may have been underestimated. Reportedly, close to half of the unique spike-specific TCRs recognized epitopes lying outside the regions that are mutated in the B.1.351 and B.1.1.7 variants. Because no samples from the day 14 peak response were available, repertoires could be characterized only after the peak T cell response.

This specimen's time point label, interpreted: about 28 days (+/-7) after the second vaccine dose. Because spike-specific TCR depth and breadth did not differ between the two schedules, AZD1222 recipients who got a second dose at roughly 4 weeks were pooled with those who got a second dose at roughly 12 weeks. Vaccinee samples came from UK trials COV001 and COV002, including a single-blind randomized controlled phase 2/3 trial of AZD1222 (ChAdOx1 nCoV-19) in healthy adults. For TCRbeta chain sequencing, PBMC samples were collected from trial participants at day 0 and at day 28 after the second dose. The CDR3 regions of human TCRbeta chains were analyzed by immunosequencing. The paper's processing steps were these. TCRs in the repertoires were compared against a reference library of SARS-CoV-2-specific TCRs that had been generated with the MIRA antigen-specificity platform. Breadth meant the fraction of unique TCRs that were SARS-CoV-2-associated, whereas depth meant the fraction of total T cells that were SARS-CoV-2-associated. Each spike-specific TCR was assigned to its reactive spike region and to a CD4 or CD8 class using the MIRA data. Log10-transformed breadth and depth values were compared by one-way ANOVA with Sidak's multiple comparisons tests. This is the immuneACCESS table as TCRdb keeps it, with only in-frame sequences that have V and J called. A part of the clones is gone; compared with another copy, unresolved V genes explain less than half, and the rest is unexplained. V and J calls and clone size are as listed in that table; D and trimming were resolved from the DNA. The sample contains about 91,000 clones, 92% of them found a single time. 2.5% to 3.5% of the sample goes to the ten largest clones.

The chain was built from TRBV5-1 and TRBJ1-1, with 7 bases in between that match TRBD1. Sequenced here: peripheral blood, sampled 28 days after the second AZD1222 dose. The TCR sequence derives from an adult who received the AZD1222 COVID-19 vaccine. The CDR3 reads as follows: CASSPDRGGGEAFF. The DNA reads as follows: TGCGCCAGCAGCCCGGATCGAGGGGGCGGTGAAGCTTTCTTT.